Each of the 4 T cell receptor beta chains below was sequenced from the same sample in a study of identical twins. TCRdb re-derived calls from the 5' RACE reads in MiXCR, one entry per CDR3 protein. The sample holds approximately 680,000 distinct CDR3 sequences; 7% to 7.5% are singletons and the top ten take 1.6%. Separately, the same data were catalogued under a study of yellow fever vaccine responses in identical twins.

Sequenced: PBMCs. These receptors came from a woman aged 18-30 years in good health.

In its sample, this clonotype was seen many times. The rearrangement links TRBV20-1 to TRBJ1-5; possible D gene TRBD1, 6 bases. Germline V gene lookup returns CDR1 DFQATT and CDR2 SNEGSKA (reference sequence). The V end was cut by 7 bases, the J end by 4 bases, with 11 bases between. The CDR3 extends over 12 amino acids. The CDR3 region is CSVRQANQPQHF. The CDR3 nucleotides read TGCAGTGTACGACAGGCGAATCAGCCCCAGCATTTT.

This clonotype was seen at least ten times. The gene calls are TRBV6-1 and TRBJ1-4, with D unresolved. CDR3 size: 14 residues. Deletions cut 5 bases from V and 8 bases from J, with 15 bases between. Per germline, CDR1 MNHNS and CDR2 SASEGT. Here the CDR3 DNA reads TGTGCCAGCAGTCCAGGCATGGCTGTGGAAAAACTGTTTTTT. Translation: CASSPGMAVEKLFF.

This clonotype was observed a few times. V is TRBV5-1 and J is TRBJ2-7; a possible D gene is TRBD1 (6 bases). Germline V gives CDR1 SGHRS, CDR2 YFSETQ. V dropped 0 bases and J dropped 1 base, with 8 bases sitting between them. This CDR3 region has 14 residues. Here the CDR3 reads CASSLGDKSYEQYF. In DNA form, the CDR3 reads TGCGCCAGCAGCTTGGGGGACAAGTCCTACGAGCAGTACTTC. The full variable domain, its missing parts supplied by reference TRBV5-1 and TRBJ2-7, is KAGVTQTPRYLIKTRGQQVTLSCSPISGHRSVSWYQQTPGQGLQFLFEYFSETQRNKGNFPGRFSGRQFSNSRSEMNVSTLELGDSALYLCASSLGDKSYEQYFGPGTRLTVT.

The chain carries TRBV19 and TRBJ2-3; D is perhaps TRBD2 (6 bases). CDR1 is LNHDA and CDR2 is SQIVND in the germline V gene (reference sequence). The CDR3 spans 16 residues. The V end was cut by 10 bases, the J end by 0 bases, with 20 bases between. This CDR3 reads CATPCGAGHSTDTQYF. The CDR3, as DNA: TGTGCCACCCCGTGCGGGGCAGGTCATAGCACAGATACGCAGTATTTT.